The rows below give T cell receptor beta chains drawn from one sample of a study of cytomegalovirus exposure and HLA in healthy donors. Sequencing used immunoSEQ multiplex PCR; TCRdb keeps in-frame clones, though not all of them. The sample contains 35,000 to 55,000 clones, about 73% of which appear only once. The source material was PBMCs. The receptors come from a woman in her 30s in good health and CMV-seronegative. Each CDR3 is given with its conserved first and last residue. The order of the fields is D gene, V gene, clone size, J gene, CDR3 protein, CDR3 DNA. A D gene is named only where the DNA matches it firmly. Rows give clone size only sometimes, using once, few, many, or a class for an expanded clone.

NA	TRBV4-2	NA	TRBJ1-4	CASSPEVGSTNEKLFF	TGTGCCAGCAGCCCCGAGGTGGGTTCAACTAATGAAAAACTGTTTTTT
TRBD2	TRBV4-2	once	TRBJ2-2	CASSQAQVRLAGNTGELFF	TGTGCCAGCAGCCAAGCCCAAGTACGACTAGCGGGAAACACCGGGGAGCTGTTTTTT
TRBD2	TRBV28	NA	TRBJ2-7	CASFGLAGYEQYF	TGTGCCAGCTTCGGACTAGCGGGCTACGAGCAGTACTTC
NA	TRBV30	NA	TRBJ2-7	CAWDENGGSSYEQYF	TGTGCCTGGGACGAGAATGGCGGAAGCTCCTACGAGCAGTACTTC
TRBD1	TRBV19	NA	TRBJ1-3	CASSQTGGSGNTIYF	TGTGCCAGTAGCCAAACAGGGGGATCTGGAAACACCATATATTTT
TRBD1	TRBV5-1	NA	TRBJ1-1	CASSWTGGAGTEAFF	TGCGCCAGCAGCTGGACAGGGGGCGCGGGCACTGAAGCTTTCTTT
TRBD1	TRBV7-6	NA	TRBJ1-2	CASSLAKGTDYGYTF	TGTGCCAGCAGCTTAGCGAAGGGGACAGACTATGGCTACACCTTC
TRBD2	TRBV11-2	NA	TRBJ2-3	CASKGLAGDTQYF	TGTGCCAGCAAAGGCCTAGCGGGGGATACGCAGTATTTT
TRBD2	TRBV30	NA	TRBJ2-1	CATTGSSGGASEQFF	TGTGCCACAACAGGGAGTAGCGGGGGGGCAAGTGAGCAGTTCTTC
TRBD2	TRBV7-2	NA	TRBJ2-1	CASSLYGSLAGTEQFF	TGTGCCAGCAGCTTATACGGTTCACTAGCGGGGACTGAGCAGTTCTTC
TRBD2	TRBV29-1	NA	TRBJ2-1	CSVEDERTRLEQFF	TGCAGCGTTGAAGATGAAAGGACTAGACTTGAGCAGTTCTTC
NA	TRBV15	NA	TRBJ2-3	CATSREAGDGPDTQYF	TGTGCCACCAGCAGAGAGGCAGGGGACGGCCCAGATACGCAGTATTTT
NA	TRBV12-2	NA	TRBJ2-7	CASRLRSGEQYF	TGTGCAAGTCGCTTAAGGTCGGGGGAGCAGTACTTC
NA	TRBV15	few	TRBJ1-5	CATSLGRGGTQPQHF	TGTGCCACCAGCCTGGGGAGAGGAGGGACTCAGCCCCAGCATTTT
TRBD1	TRBV9	once	TRBJ2-1	CASSSTGGATNEQFF	TGTGCCAGCAGCTCGACAGGGGGCGCGACTAATGAGCAGTTCTTC
TRBD1	TRBV2	NA	TRBJ2-7	CASSEAGQGYEQYF	TGTGCCAGCAGTGAAGCGGGACAGGGCTACGAGCAGTACTTC
NA	TRBV2	NA	TRBJ2-3	CASREGVRTDTQYF	TGTGCCAGCAGGGAGGGCGTGCGCACAGATACGCAGTATTTT
NA	TRBV19	NA	TRBJ2-1	CASTDRGGYNEQFF	TGTGCCAGTACTGATAGGGGGGGCTACAATGAGCAGTTCTTC
TRBD1	TRBV19	few	TRBJ2-7	CASSIGGQGGNEQYF	TGTGCCAGTAGTATAGGGGGACAGGGAGGCAACGAGCAGTACTTC
NA	TRBV27	NA	TRBJ2-7	CASSLTRARYEQYF	TGTGCCAGCAGTTTAACTAGGGCCCGCTACGAGCAGTACTTC
NA	TRBV30	few	TRBJ1-5	CAWSGQPNQPQHF	TGTGCCTGGAGTGGACAGCCCAATCAGCCCCAGCATTTT
NA	TRBV28	NA	TRBJ2-7	CASRSSYEQYF	TGTGCCAGCAGGAGCTCCTACGAGCAGTACTTC
NA	TRBV4-1	few	TRBJ2-7	CASSQEFGSSYEQYF	TGCGCCAGCAGCCAAGAGTTTGGTAGCTCCTACGAGCAGTACTTC
NA	TRBV5-5	NA	TRBJ2-1	CASSRQVTRELNEQFF	TGTGCCAGCAGCCGCCAGGTGACCAGGGAACTCAATGAGCAGTTCTTC
NA	TRBV27	few	TRBJ1-4	CASRLTGSNEKLFF	TGTGCCAGCAGATTAACAGGGTCAAATGAAAAACTGTTTTTT
NA	TRBV6-4	few	TRBJ1-4	CASSSGVTNEKLFF	TGTGCCAGCAGCTCAGGGGTTACTAATGAAAAACTGTTTTTT
TRBD1	TRBV7-2	NA	TRBJ1-4	CASSRDSATNEKLFF	TGTGCCAGCAGCCGGGACAGCGCAACTAATGAAAAACTGTTTTTT
TRBD1	TRBV14	few	TRBJ2-2	CASSRRQGYTGELFF	TGTGCCAGCAGCCGACGACAGGGCTACACCGGGGAGCTGTTTTTT
TRBD1	TRBV2	NA	TRBJ2-1	CASSGTGTGLNNEQFF	TGTGCTAGCAGTGGTACCGGGACAGGGCTCAACAATGAGCAGTTCTTC
TRBD1	TRBV9	NA	TRBJ2-2	CASGRQGANTGELFF	TGTGCCAGCGGACGACAGGGGGCGAACACCGGGGAGCTGTTTTTT
NA	TRBV28	NA	TRBJ1-2	CASRRAPLTNYGYTF	TGTGCCAGCAGGAGGGCCCCACTTACCAACTATGGCTACACCTTC
TRBD1	TRBV7-2	NA	TRBJ2-2	CASSSGQGGGELFF	TGTGCCAGCAGCTCCGGACAGGGTGGCGGGGAGCTGTTTTTT
TRBD1	TRBV5-4	NA	TRBJ2-5	CASSPDRETQYF	TGTGCCAGCAGCCCGGACAGGGAGACCCAGTACTTC
NA	TRBV30	NA	TRBJ1-2	CAWSVSGYYGYTF	TGTGCCTGGAGTGTTTCAGGGTACTATGGCTACACCTTC
NA	TRBV10-1	NA	TRBJ2-1	CASSESRRISEHEQFF	TGCGCCAGCAGCGAGTCGCGGAGGATTTCGGAACATGAGCAGTTCTTC
NA	TRBV29-1	NA	TRBJ2-1	CSVLRNYNEQFF	TGCAGCGTTCTCAGAAACTACAATGAGCAGTTCTTC
TRBD1	TRBV10-3	NA	TRBJ1-6	CAISQTGDGDSPLHF	TGTGCCATCAGCCAAACAGGGGATGGGGATTCACCCCTCCACTTT